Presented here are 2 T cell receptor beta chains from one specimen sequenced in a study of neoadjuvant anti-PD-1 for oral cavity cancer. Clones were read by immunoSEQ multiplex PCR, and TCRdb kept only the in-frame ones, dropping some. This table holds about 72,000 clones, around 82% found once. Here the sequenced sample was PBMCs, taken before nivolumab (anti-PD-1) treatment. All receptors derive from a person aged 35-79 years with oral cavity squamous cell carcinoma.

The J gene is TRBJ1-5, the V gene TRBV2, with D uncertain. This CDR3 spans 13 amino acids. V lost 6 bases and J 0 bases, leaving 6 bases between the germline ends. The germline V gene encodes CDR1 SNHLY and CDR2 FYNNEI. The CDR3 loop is CASRGISNQPQHF. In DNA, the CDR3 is TGTGCCAGCAGGGGAATTAGCAATCAGCCCCAGCATTTT.

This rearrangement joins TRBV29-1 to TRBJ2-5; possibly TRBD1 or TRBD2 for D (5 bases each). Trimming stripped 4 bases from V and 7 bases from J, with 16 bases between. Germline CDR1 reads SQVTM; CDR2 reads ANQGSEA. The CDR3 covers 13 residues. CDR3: CSVVSGRWGTQYF. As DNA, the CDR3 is TGCAGCGTTGTATCGGGACGGTGGGGGACCCAGTACTTC.